The sequence of this T cell receptor beta chain was determined in a study of blood T cells in healthy people across ages (dated by TCRdb to between 2014 and 2016). Broadly, across the study: In model experiments, roughly one uniquely barcoded TCR beta cDNA molecule per two T cells was captured by template switching. To track age-related changes in TCR beta repertoire diversity, the study relied on deep sequencing normalized with unique cDNA molecular identifiers. Four age groups were formed from the donors: young (average approximately 16 years), middle-aged (around 41), aged (approximately 60) and long-lived (less than 85). To avoid experimental bias, donors of different ages were distributed randomly across sequencing lanes. Two additional independent replicas of 1 million unique cDNA reads from the same blood draw were analyzed for two donors (one aged 18 to 29 and one aged 80 or older).

Library creation used 5' RACE. The reads were generated on an Illumina HiSeq 2500. A second 7 to 11 cycle PCR used a sample-barcoded 5' primer and a J-beta primer mix. A unique molecular identifier was introduced onto each TCR beta cDNA molecule by a template-switch 5' adaptor carrying 12 random nucleotides. Each sample yielded at least 3 million CDR3-containing paired-end reads. All of the RNA was converted into first-strand cDNA using the Mint cDNA synthesis kit, with a TRBC-specific oligonucleotide serving as the primer. Following uracil-DNA glycosylase treatment, all cDNA underwent a first 18-cycle PCR with the universal primers M1SS and BC2_uni_R. On the authors' methods: Normalization of each sample was performed by random selection of 1 million high-quality reads, each carrying a distinct molecular identifier. Instead of being binned into consensus sequences, reads with shared molecular identifiers were discarded. MiTCR, run with a Q25 quality threshold and the strictest error-elimination algorithm, handled CDR3 identification, clonotype clustering and error correction. A nonparametric unseen species model with Euler transformation was used to estimate lower-bound total TCR beta diversity. The public reads were reanalyzed by TCRdb: fastp trimming at Q25, MiXCR alignment, in-frame beta chains only. CDR3 protein sequences are deduplicated, and each keeps its most common genes and DNA. These V and J calls originate from TCRdb's pipeline instead of the authors' own analysis. The sample table holds about 1,600,000 distinct CDR3 sequences, of which approximately 42% were seen once. Jointly, the top ten make up approximately 7.9% of the sample.

Points the paper makes about the study in general: Compared with the aged group, the long-lived group had more naive CD4+ T cells, fewer expanded clones and increased TCR diversity, suggesting age selection. As age increased, observed TCR beta diversity per million T cells dropped in a roughly linear way, and a significant reduction was already evident by age 40. Donor CMV infection status was unknown, potentially confounding age-related changes in expanded clonotypes. The percentage of naive T cells measured by flow cytometry correlated strongly with observed TCR beta diversity. Total diversity estimates from one million sequenced T cells were considered lower bounds and underestimates. Since profiling was done on bulk unsorted PBMCs, naive and antigen-experienced compartments could not be conclusively compared.

Note on this clonotype: The clone's antigen remains unknown. It has no much larger one-base neighbor in the sample; base qualities were not kept.

The donors were a few dozen Caucasian individuals from Russia, aged roughly 6 to 90 years, who were systemically healthy. Ten milliliters of peripheral blood were drawn from each donor into EDTA-treated Vacutainer tubes. Ficoll-Paque density-gradient centrifugation was used to isolate PBMCs, with at least 6 million per sample. Trizol reagent was used to extract total RNA from PBMCs, with at least 5.5 micrograms per sample. For every donor, an aliquot of PBMCs went through flow cytometry to measure the percentages of naive CD45RAhigh/CD27high T cells. Sequencing was performed on blood. The source of this sequence is a woman between 18 and 30 years old in good health.

The CDR3 region: CASSREGNSPLHF. The sequence in DNA is TGTGCCAGCAGTCGCGAAGGGAATTCACCCCTCCACTTT. Recombination linked TRBV6-5 to TRBJ1-6; no D gene can be assigned with confidence. The CDR3 runs 13 amino acids, cysteine and phenylalanine included. Left in the record is the CDR3 DNA by itself, 39 bases read in frame from the first base. V loses 5 bases, J loses 7 bases, and the germline ends lie 9 bases apart. CDR1 MNHEY and CDR2 SVGAGI are derived from the germline V gene.